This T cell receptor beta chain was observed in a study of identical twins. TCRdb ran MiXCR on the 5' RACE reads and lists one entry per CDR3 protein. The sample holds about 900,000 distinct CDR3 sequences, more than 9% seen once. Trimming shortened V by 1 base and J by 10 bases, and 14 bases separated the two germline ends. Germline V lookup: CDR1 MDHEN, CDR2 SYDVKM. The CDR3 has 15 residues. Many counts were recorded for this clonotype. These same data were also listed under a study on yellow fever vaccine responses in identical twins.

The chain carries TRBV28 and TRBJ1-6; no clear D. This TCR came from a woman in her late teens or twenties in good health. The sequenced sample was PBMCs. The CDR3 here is CASSLFGRVSSPLHF. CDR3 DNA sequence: TGTGCCAGCAGTTTATTCGGGAGGGTCTCGTCACCCCTCCACTTT.